Listed below are T cell receptor beta chains from one sample, sequenced in a study of cytomegalovirus exposure and HLA in healthy donors. The method was immunoSEQ multiplex PCR; TCRdb's version includes in-frame clones alone and lacks a portion of them. The table shows 200,000 to 250,000 clones, with around 80% occurring only once. The sequenced sample was PBMCs. These receptors all stem from a boy between 2 and 10 years old in good health and CMV-seronegative. Both conserved end residues are part of each CDR3. A D gene is named only where the DNA matches it firmly. Only part of the rows carry a size: once, few, many, or a class if the clone is expanded.

D gene	V gene	J gene	clone size	CDR3 DNA	CDR3 protein
.	TRBV5-6	TRBJ1-1	.	TGTGCCAGCAGCCCGGGGGGGGGCACTGAAGCTTTCTTT	CASSPGGGTEAFF
.	TRBV27	TRBJ2-7	.	TGTGCCAGCAGTTTCGGGAGTTTCGACGAGCAGTACTTC	CASSFGSFDEQYF
TRBD2	TRBV5-4	TRBJ2-5	.	TGTGCCAGCAGCACGCGACTAGCGAGGGAGCAGTACTTC	CASSTRLAREQYF
.	TRBV19	TRBJ2-1	.	TGTGCCAGTAGTATTTCTGGGGGGAATGAGCAGTTCTTC	CASSISGGNEQFF
.	TRBV14	TRBJ2-4	.	TGTGCCAGCAGCCAGTTAGATTTAAACATTCAGTACTTC	CASSQLDLNIQYF
.	TRBV15	TRBJ2-1	.	TGTGCCACCAGCAGAGATCGCGGCCAGGGGGGCAATGAGCAGTTCTTC	CATSRDRGQGGNEQFF
.	TRBV6-5	TRBJ1-1	.	TGTGCCAGCAGCTGGGGGGTCGTGGGCACTGAAGCTTTCTTT	CASSWGVVGTEAFF
.	TRBV2	TRBJ1-1	few	TGTGCCAGGTTTGGAGATCTGAACACTGAAGCTTTCTTT	CARFGDLNTEAFF
TRBD2	TRBV7-3	TRBJ2-3	.	TGTGCCAGCAGCTCCTTTAGCGGGGCCCGGGGAAATACGCAGTATTTT	CASSSFSGARGNTQYF
.	TRBV5-6	TRBJ2-7	.	TGTGCCAGCAGTTCCTCTCCGGAGGACGAGCAGTACTTC	CASSSSPEDEQYF
.	TRBV30	TRBJ2-7	.	TGTGCCTGGGGAGTGGCCCTAATAGGGGGCGAGCAGTACTTC	CAWGVALIGGEQYF
TRBD2	TRBV6-1	TRBJ2-1	.	TGTGCCAGCAGTCGTCTAGCGGGAGGTTATGAGCAGTTCTTC	CASSRLAGGYEQFF
.	TRBV10-3	TRBJ2-7	few	TGTGCCCCAACCTTGCTTAAGGGGGTTTCCTACGAGCAGTACTTC	CAPTLLKGVSYEQYF
.	TRBV6-5	TRBJ1-2	.	TGTGCCAGCAGTTACGGCAGCTATGGCTACACCTTC	CASSYGSYGYTF
TRBD2	TRBV6-5	TRBJ2-7	.	TGTGCCAGCAGTTCACCCAGTACCGGGAGGCTCCACGAGCAGTACTTC	CASSSPSTGRLHEQYF
TRBD1	TRBV6-1	TRBJ2-7	.	TGTGCCAGCAGTCTATCTACGGGACAGATCTACGAGCAGTACTTC	CASSLSTGQIYEQYF
TRBD2	TRBV14	TRBJ2-1	once	TGTGCCAGCAGCCAAGAAACTAGCGGGGCTTCTAATGAGCAGTTCTTC	CASSQETSGASNEQFF
.	TRBV9	TRBJ1-5	.	TGTGCCAGCAGCGTAGATTCGGGCAATCAGCCCCAGCATTTT	CASSVDSGNQPQHF
.	TRBV7-3	TRBJ1-1	.	TGTGCCAGCAGCTTTCAACAGGGAACTGAAGCTTTCTTT	CASSFQQGTEAFF
TRBD2	TRBV27	TRBJ2-1	.	TGTGCCAGCAGTTCTTTAGCGGGGAGCTCCTACAATGAGCAGTTCTTC	CASSSLAGSSYNEQFF
TRBD2	TRBV9	TRBJ2-1	.	TGTGCCAGCAGCGTAGAGGCGGGGGGGAATGAGCAGTTCTTC	CASSVEAGGNEQFF
TRBD1	TRBV4-1	TRBJ2-2	few	TGCGCCAGCAGCCAAGGAGACAGGGCGTTATACACCGGGGAGCTGTTTTTT	CASSQGDRALYTGELFF
TRBD2	TRBV4-1	TRBJ2-3	once	TGCGCCAGCAGCCACCCCTCCGGGCTAGCGGGCCGCACAGATACGCAGTATTTT	CASSHPSGLAGRTDTQYF
TRBD1	TRBV6-5	TRBJ1-1	.	TGTGCCAGCAGAACCGGACAGGGGAGTACTGAAGCTTTCTTT	CASRTGQGSTEAFF
TRBD1	TRBV9	TRBJ2-2	once	TGTGCCAGCAGCCATCTGACCGGGGACAGCAACACCGGGGAGCTGTTTTTT	CASSHLTGDSNTGELFF
TRBD1	TRBV29-1	TRBJ1-6	.	TGCAGCGTGGGACAGGGGGCGGATTCACCCCTCCACTTT	CSVGQGADSPLHF
.	TRBV4-1	TRBJ1-6	few	TGCGCCAGCAAACAGGACCTCCCGGATAATTCACCCCTCCACTTT	CASKQDLPDNSPLHF
.	TRBV29-1	TRBJ2-4	.	TGCAGCGTCGAGGGGGGAGGGGTAGCCAAAAACATTCAGTACTTC	CSVEGGGVAKNIQYF
TRBD1	TRBV7-8	TRBJ1-4	few	TGTGCCAGCAGCTACCGACAGGGCGTCAATGAAAAACTGTTTTTT	CASSYRQGVNEKLFF
.	TRBV9	TRBJ2-1	.	TGTGCCAGCAGCGTAGATCCTTCGGGCAATGAGCAGTTCTTC	CASSVDPSGNEQFF
.	TRBV7-9	TRBJ1-1	.	TGTGCCAGCAGCGCGGGACTCACGAACACTGAAGCTTTCTTT	CASSAGLTNTEAFF
TRBD1	TRBV30	TRBJ1-2	.	TGTGCCTGGAGTCTCACAGGGGGCAACTATGGCTACACCTTC	CAWSLTGGNYGYTF
.	TRBV6-4	TRBJ1-2	.	TGTGCCAGCAGCCCAGTCTGGCCTCTCGCCCCCCTTAACTATGGCTACACCTTC	CASSPVWPLAPLNYGYTF
.	TRBV7-2	TRBJ1-5	.	TGTGCCAGCAGCTTGGGAGGGAGTCAGCCCCAGCATTTT	CASSLGGSQPQHF
TRBD1	TRBV10-1	TRBJ1-3	.	TGCGCCAGCAGACCTCTTAAAGACAGGGGAGGTTGCTTTGGAAACACCATATATTTT	CASRPLKDRGGCFGNTIYF
.	TRBV7-9	TRBJ1-1	.	TGTGCCAGCAGCTTAGGTGGCCACGACACTGAAGCTTTCTTT	CASSLGGHDTEAFF
.	TRBV19	TRBJ2-3	.	TGTGCCAGTAGTGAGGGGGTTCAGGATACGCAGTATTTT	CASSEGVQDTQYF
TRBD1	TRBV12-5	TRBJ1-1	few	TGTGCTAGTGGCTCCGGGACAGGGTACACTGAAGCTTTCTTT	CASGSGTGYTEAFF
.	TRBV6-4	TRBJ1-1	.	TGTGCCAGCATACGGGTGAACACTGAAGCTTTCTTT	CASIRVNTEAFF
.	TRBV19	TRBJ2-7	.	TGTGCCAGTTCCAGCCCCTCGGGGGAGCAGTACTTC	CASSSPSGEQYF
.	TRBV5-1	TRBJ2-3	.	TGCGCCAGCAGCTCGGGAGGCACAGATACGCAGTATTTT	CASSSGGTDTQYF
TRBD2	TRBV9	TRBJ2-1	.	TGTGCCAGCAGCGAACGAGTAGCGGGATCCTACAATGAGCAGTTCTTC	CASSERVAGSYNEQFF